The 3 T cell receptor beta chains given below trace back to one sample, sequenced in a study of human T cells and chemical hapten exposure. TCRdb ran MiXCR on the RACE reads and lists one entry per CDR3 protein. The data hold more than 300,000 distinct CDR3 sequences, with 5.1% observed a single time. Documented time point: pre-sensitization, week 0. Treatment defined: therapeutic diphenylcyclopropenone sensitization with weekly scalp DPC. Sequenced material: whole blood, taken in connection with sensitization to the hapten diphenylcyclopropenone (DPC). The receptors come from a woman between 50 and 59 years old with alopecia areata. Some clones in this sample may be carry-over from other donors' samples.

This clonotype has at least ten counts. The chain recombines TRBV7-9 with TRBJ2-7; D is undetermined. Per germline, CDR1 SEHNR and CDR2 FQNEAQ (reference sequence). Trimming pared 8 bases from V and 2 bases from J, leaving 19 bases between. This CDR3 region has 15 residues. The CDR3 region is CASSAIGQAAYEQYF. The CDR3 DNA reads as TGTGCCAGCTCTGCGATAGGCCAGGCCGCCTACGAGCAGTACTTC.

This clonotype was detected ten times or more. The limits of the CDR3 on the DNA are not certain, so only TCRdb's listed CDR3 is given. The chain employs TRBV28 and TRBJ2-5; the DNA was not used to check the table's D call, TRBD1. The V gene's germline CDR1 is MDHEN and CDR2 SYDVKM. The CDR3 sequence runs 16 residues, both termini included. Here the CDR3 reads CASSFSGQGQQETQYF.

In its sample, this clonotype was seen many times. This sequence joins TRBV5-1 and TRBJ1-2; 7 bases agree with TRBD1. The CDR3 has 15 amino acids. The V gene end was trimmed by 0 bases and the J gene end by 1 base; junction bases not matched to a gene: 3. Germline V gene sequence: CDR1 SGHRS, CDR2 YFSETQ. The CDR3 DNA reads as TGCGCCAGCAGCTTGGAGGGACAGCGTAACTATGGCTACACCTTC. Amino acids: CASSLEGQRNYGYTF.